These 9 T cell receptor beta chains were sequenced from one sample in a study of T cell changes during pregnancy in multiple sclerosis. The method was immunoSEQ multiplex PCR; TCRdb's version includes in-frame clones alone and lacks a portion of them. The table shows around 41,000 clones, with around 90% occurring only once. This specimen consisted of CD4+ T cells from peripheral blood mononuclear cells, obtained in the third trimester of pregnancy. These receptors came from a female donor in good health, enrolled as a control in a pregnancy study.

The V and J genes are TRBV27 and TRBJ2-1, with D maybe TRBD2 (6 bases). CDR3 length equals 16 residues. The V gene's germline CDR1 is MNHEY and CDR2 SMNVEV (reference sequence). The germline V and J ends were trimmed by 5 bases and 3 bases, with 17 bases remaining between them. The CDR3 loop reads CASSPPRRAGYNEQFF. The DNA for the CDR3 is TGTGCCAGCAGTCCCCCCCGGAGGGCAGGCTACAATGAGCAGTTCTTC.

The rearrangement joins TRBV5-1 to TRBJ2-7; TRBD1 matches 9 bases. The CDR3 extends over 15 amino acids. CDR1 and CDR2 from the germline V gene are SGHRS and YFSETQ. The trim removed 4 bases at V and 3 bases at J, leaving 8 bases unmatched. The CDR3 nucleotides read TGCGCCAGCAGCCATTCCGGGACAGGGATCTACGAGCAGTACTTC. It codes for CASSHSGTGIYEQYF.

This clone was seen once. The chain combines TRBV11-1 with TRBJ2-7; TRBD1 aligns across 9 bases. Trimming cost V 4 bases and J 5 bases; bases outside gene matches: 9. The germline gives CDR1 SGHAT, CDR2 FQDESV (reference sequence). This CDR3 contains 15 residues. CDR3 sequence reads: CASSSPGQGENEQYF. In nucleotides, the CDR3 is TGTGCCAGCAGCTCCCCGGGACAGGGAGAGAACGAGCAGTACTTC.

The gene calls are TRBV28 and TRBJ2-7; TRBD2 aligns across 7 bases. J gave up 6 bases and V 1 base, and 9 bases lay outside the gene matches. Germline CDR1 is MDHEN and CDR2 is SYDVKM. The CDR3 runs 15 residues. In DNA form, the CDR3 reads TGTGCCAGCAGTTTATTCGGCGGATGGGGGGGCGAGCAGTACTTC. It encodes CASSLFGGWGGEQYF.

V is TRBV6-5 and J is TRBJ2-3, with TRBD1 matching over 8 bases. This CDR3 is 16 amino acids long. The V segment lost 0 bases and the J segment 8 bases; nucleotides outside the gene matches: 10. Germline-derived CDR1 and CDR2 are MNHEY and SVGAGI. DNA for the CDR3: TGTGCCAGCAGTTACTCAGACAGGGGCGGGCGGGGTACGCAGTATTTT. Its translation is CASSYSDRGGRGTQYF.

This sequence joins TRBV5-4 and TRBJ2-5; D might be TRBD1 (6 bases). The V gene lost 0 bases and the J gene lost 5 bases, with 11 bases spanning the gap. The CDR3 loop spans 14 amino acids. Per germline, CDR1 SGHNT and CDR2 YYREEE (reference sequence). CDR3 coding DNA: TGTGCCAGCAGCTTGGGTCAGGGGTCGGAGACCCAGTACTTC. Encoded protein: CASSLGQGSETQYF.

The V gene is TRBV11-1, the J gene TRBJ2-7; D may be TRBD1 (6 bases). Germline-derived CDR1 and CDR2 are SGHAT and FQDESV (reference sequence). The germline V and J ends were trimmed by 4 bases and 0 bases, with 13 bases remaining between them. The CDR3 has 15 residues. The CDR3 region has the DNA TGTGCCAGCAGCTATGGGGGCGGCTTCTCCTACGAGCAGTACTTC. Protein sequence: CASSYGGGFSYEQYF.

The rearrangement uses TRBV28 and TRBJ2-1; the match to TRBD1 covers 9 bases. This CDR3 contains 19 residues. After removal of 6 bases from V and 6 bases from J, the junction contained 21 bases not matched to a gene. Germline lookup yields CDR1 MDHEN and CDR2 SYDVKM. The CDR3 sequence: CASRNRRDRVPRAGNEQFF. CDR3 DNA: TGTGCCAGCAGAAACCGCCGGGACAGGGTCCCTCGAGCAGGCAATGAGCAGTTCTTC.

The genes are TRBV7-2 and TRBJ1-1, with 8 nucleotides matching TRBD1. V gave up 5 bases and J gave up 1 base; unmatched junction bases: 6. The CDR3 totals 15 residues. From germline, CDR1 is SGHTA and CDR2 FQGNSA. The CDR3 loop is CASSPRGLQNTEAFF. Here the CDR3 DNA reads TGTGCCAGCAGCCCCAGGGGGCTCCAGAACACTGAAGCTTTCTTT.